This T cell receptor (beta chain) emerged from a study of regulatory T cells in long-lasting Graves disease. This clonotype was seen many times. Its antigen is unknown. At one end the junction does not follow the germline gene, possibly because of a read error. Broader study findings: TRBV28 was favored in persistent disease, as were TRBJ1-2 and TRBJ2-5.

Time point noted: newly diagnosed GD, antithyroid drugs for less than 3 months. RNA isolated from PBMCs was used to make the TCR library. The patients were enrolled through endocrinology in Xi'an, China. CDR1 is SGHKS and CDR2 is YYEKEE in the germline V gene (reference sequence). CDR3 size: 15 residues. Researchers made TCR beta libraries by using iRepertoire HTBI primers and running Arm-PCR on CDR3 regions. TCRdb used MiXCR to reprocess the multiplex PCR reads, holding one entry per CDR3 protein. The sample contains more than 300,000 distinct CDR3 sequences, around 15% of which appear only once. The same specimen was also included in a second study, on T cells in Graves' hyperthyroidism and ophthalmopathy.

V usage is TRBV5-5 and J usage is TRBJ2-1; 11 positions agree with TRBD1. The sequence came from a woman aged 18 to 35 with Graves disease. Source: peripheral blood mononuclear cells (PBMCs), taken at new diagnosis, from a patient treated with antithyroid drugs. The CDR3, as DNA: TGCGCCAGCAGCTTAGGACAGGGGGCGGCCAATGAGCAGTTCTTC. This codes for CASSLGQGAANEQFF. The full variable domain, with the rest looked up from reference TRBV5-5 and TRBJ2-1, is DAGVTQSPTHLIKTRGQQVTLRCSPISGHKSVSWYQQVLGQGPQFIFQYYEKEERGRGNFPDRFSARQFPNYSSELNVNALLLGDSALYLCASSLGQGAANEQFFGPGTRLTVL.